The rows below give T cell receptor beta chains drawn from one sample of a study of response to subunit inactivated influenza vaccine. TCRdb reanalysed the RT-PCR reads using MiXCR and keeps one entry per CDR3 protein. Of more than 700,000 distinct CDR3 sequences in the sample, 21% were seen once. The sample in question was PBMCs from blood, obtained 5 to 6 days after vaccination. The receptors derive from a man aged 50 to 60 who received an inactivated influenza vaccine. CDR3s include the opening cysteine and the closing phenylalanine or tryptophan.

V gene: TRBV12-3/TRBV12-4
J gene: TRBJ1-6
CDR3 protein: CASSRDRFSPLHF

V gene: TRBV6-5
J gene: TRBJ2-5
CDR3 protein: CASSYTSTATAQYF

V gene: TRBV29-1
J gene: TRBJ2-7
CDR3 protein: CSAGYSYEQYF

V gene: TRBV6-5
J gene: TRBJ2-7
CDR3 protein: CASSYSGSGGAYEQYF

V gene: TRBV28
J gene: TRBJ2-2
CDR3 protein: CASSFLRGGELFF

V gene: TRBV6-2/TRBV6-3
J gene: TRBJ2-7
CDR3 protein: CASRTNTYEQYF

V gene: TRBV6-2/TRBV6-3
J gene: TRBJ1-5
CDR3 protein: CASGATAFEGQPQHF

V gene: TRBV5-1
J gene: TRBJ1-2
CDR3 protein: CASGLSDRAYGYTF

V gene: TRBV29-1
J gene: TRBJ1-1
CDR3 protein: CSAEGFPEAFF

V gene: TRBV12-3/TRBV12-4
J gene: TRBJ1-3
CDR3 protein: CASSFPLISGNTIYF

V gene: TRBV9
J gene: TRBJ2-7
CDR3 protein: CASNTGTASYEQYF

V gene: TRBV3-1
J gene: TRBJ2-3
CDR3 protein: CASSQTSGSSTDTQYF

V gene: TRBV20-1
J gene: TRBJ2-1
CDR3 protein: CSARDRDRAGGPSSYNEQFF

V gene: TRBV20-1
J gene: TRBJ2-3
CDR3 protein: CSASGGPGTQYF

V gene: TRBV20-1
J gene: TRBJ2-7
CDR3 protein: CSARGTRDRAYEQYF

V gene: TRBV20-1
J gene: TRBJ1-1
CDR3 protein: CSAKGPSQNTEAFF

V gene: TRBV5-5
J gene: TRBJ2-3
CDR3 protein: CASIAGVHTDTQYF

V gene: TRBV4-3
J gene: TRBJ2-1
CDR3 protein: CASSQGQRGYNEQFF

V gene: TRBV4-1
J gene: TRBJ2-7
CDR3 protein: CASSQYEGIFYEQYF

V gene: TRBV24-1
J gene: TRBJ2-1
CDR3 protein: CATSDALGSSYNEQFF

V gene: TRBV18
J gene: TRBJ1-1
CDR3 protein: CASSPLTGSSTEAFF

V gene: TRBV11-1
J gene: TRBJ1-2
CDR3 protein: CASSLVSFRRTPNYGYTF

V gene: TRBV5-6
J gene: TRBJ2-7
CDR3 protein: CASSFFLGPSYEQYF

V gene: TRBV7-8
J gene: TRBJ2-1
CDR3 protein: CASSFEGAGNEQFF

V gene: TRBV18
J gene: TRBJ2-3
CDR3 protein: CASSLTGTGTDTQYF

V gene: TRBV15
J gene: TRBJ2-7
CDR3 protein: CATSRGPGQGVRTSPYEQYF

V gene: TRBV27
J gene: TRBJ1-1
CDR3 protein: CASSFIPELNTEAFF

V gene: TRBV20-1
J gene: TRBJ1-1
CDR3 protein: CSARAGHLNTEAFF

V gene: TRBV6-5
J gene: TRBJ1-1
CDR3 protein: CASSKYPEAFF

V gene: TRBV4-3
J gene: TRBJ1-5
CDR3 protein: CASSQDGGINQPQHF

V gene: TRBV10-3
J gene: TRBJ2-7
CDR3 protein: CAISDRAGGHEQYF

V gene: TRBV4-1
J gene: TRBJ2-7
CDR3 protein: CASSQSDSLYEQYF

V gene: TRBV9
J gene: TRBJ2-3
CDR3 protein: CASSAPSGGFTDTQYF

V gene: TRBV20-1
J gene: TRBJ1-1
CDR3 protein: CSAGRGRTEAFF

V gene: TRBV14
J gene: TRBJ1-5
CDR3 protein: CASSQVIWRKQYSNQPQHF

V gene: TRBV6-1
J gene: TRBJ2-6
CDR3 protein: CASNRQSGANVLTF

V gene: TRBV7-9
J gene: TRBJ2-3
CDR3 protein: CASSQNTQYF

V gene: TRBV4-2
J gene: TRBJ1-1
CDR3 protein: CASSQGFGERAEAFF

V gene: TRBV7-2
J gene: TRBJ2-1
CDR3 protein: CASSHSGTTRNEQFF

V gene: TRBV12-3/TRBV12-4
J gene: TRBJ2-2
CDR3 protein: CASSSGPNTGELFF

V gene: TRBV5-1
J gene: TRBJ1-1
CDR3 protein: CASSLAKGDPNTEAFF

V gene: TRBV20-1
J gene: TRBJ1-5
CDR3 protein: CSAGRTGGNQPQHF

V gene: TRBV7-9
J gene: TRBJ2-7
CDR3 protein: CASRRATSGSSYEQYF

V gene: TRBV12-3/TRBV12-4
J gene: TRBJ2-1
CDR3 protein: CASSGPGGKQFF

V gene: TRBV2
J gene: TRBJ2-7
CDR3 protein: CASSWAGDYEQYF

V gene: TRBV20-1
J gene: TRBJ2-3
CDR3 protein: CSARGVAGDQSDTQYF

V gene: TRBV20-1
J gene: TRBJ2-5
CDR3 protein: CSAPGGSGNQETQYF

V gene: TRBV6-2/TRBV6-3
J gene: TRBJ1-5
CDR3 protein: CASKTGPNQPQHF

V gene: TRBV29-1
J gene: TRBJ1-1
CDR3 protein: CSVERPNTEAFF

V gene: TRBV5-6
J gene: TRBJ1-1
CDR3 protein: CASSLARVRGRSEAFF

V gene: TRBV10-3
J gene: TRBJ2-3
CDR3 protein: CAISEQRGTTDTQYF